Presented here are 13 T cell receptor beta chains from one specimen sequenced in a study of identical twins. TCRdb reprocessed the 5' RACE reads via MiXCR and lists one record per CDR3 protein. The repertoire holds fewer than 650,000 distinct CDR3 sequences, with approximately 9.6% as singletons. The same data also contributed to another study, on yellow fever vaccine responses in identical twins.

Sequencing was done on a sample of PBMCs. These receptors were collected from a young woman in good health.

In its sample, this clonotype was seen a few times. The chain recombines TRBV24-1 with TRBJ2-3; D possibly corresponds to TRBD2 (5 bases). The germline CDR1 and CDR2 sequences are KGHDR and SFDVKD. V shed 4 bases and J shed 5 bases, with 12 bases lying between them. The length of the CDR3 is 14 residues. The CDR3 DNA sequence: TGTGCCACCAGTGACCGGGTTGAGGGAGATACGCAGTATTTT. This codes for CATSDRVEGDTQYF.

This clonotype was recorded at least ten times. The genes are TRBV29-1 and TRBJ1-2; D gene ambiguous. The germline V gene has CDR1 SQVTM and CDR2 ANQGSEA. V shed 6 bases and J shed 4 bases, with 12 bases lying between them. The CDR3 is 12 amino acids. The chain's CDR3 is CSVVGIPYGYTF. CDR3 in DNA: TGCAGCGTGGTGGGTATCCCCTATGGCTACACCTTC.

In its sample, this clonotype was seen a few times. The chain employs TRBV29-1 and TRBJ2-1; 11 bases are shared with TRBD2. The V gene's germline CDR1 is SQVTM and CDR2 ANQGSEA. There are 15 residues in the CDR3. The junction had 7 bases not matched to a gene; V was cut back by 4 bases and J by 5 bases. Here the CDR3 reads CSVGPGTSGNNEQFF. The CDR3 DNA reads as TGCAGCGTTGGGCCCGGGACTAGCGGAAACAATGAGCAGTTCTTC.

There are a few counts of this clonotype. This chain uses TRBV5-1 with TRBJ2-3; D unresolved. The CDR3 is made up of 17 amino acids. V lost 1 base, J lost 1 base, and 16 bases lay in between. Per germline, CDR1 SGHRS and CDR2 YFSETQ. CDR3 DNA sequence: TGCGCCAGCAGCTTGTCGCAGCCTCAGTATGGCACAGATACGCAGTATTTT. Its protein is CASSLSQPQYGTDTQYF. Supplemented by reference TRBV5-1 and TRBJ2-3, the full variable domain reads KAGVTQTPRYLIKTRGQQVTLSCSPISGHRSVSWYQQTPGQGLQFLFEYFSETQRNKGNFPGRFSGRQFSNSRSEMNVSTLELGDSALYLCASSLSQPQYGTDTQYFGPGTRLTVL.

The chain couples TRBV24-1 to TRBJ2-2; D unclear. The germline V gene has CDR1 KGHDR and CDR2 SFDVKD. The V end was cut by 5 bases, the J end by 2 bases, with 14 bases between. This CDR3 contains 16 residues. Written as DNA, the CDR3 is TGTGCCACCAGTGGGAGCGCGGCAGGAAACACCGGGGAGCTGTTTTTT. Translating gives CATSGSAAGNTGELFF.

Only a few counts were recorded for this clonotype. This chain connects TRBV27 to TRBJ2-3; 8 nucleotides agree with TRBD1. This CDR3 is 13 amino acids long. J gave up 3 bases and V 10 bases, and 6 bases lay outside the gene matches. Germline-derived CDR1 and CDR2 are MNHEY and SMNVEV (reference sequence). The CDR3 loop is CATRTGWTDTQYF. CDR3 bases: TGTGCCACGAGGACAGGGTGGACAGATACGCAGTATTTT.

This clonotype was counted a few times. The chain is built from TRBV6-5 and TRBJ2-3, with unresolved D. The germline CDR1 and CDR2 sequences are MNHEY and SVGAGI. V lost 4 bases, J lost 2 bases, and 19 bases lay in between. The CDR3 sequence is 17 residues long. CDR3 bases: TGTGCCAGCAGTTTCCGACTCTCTTCTACCCACACAGATACGCAGTATTTT. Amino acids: CASSFRLSSTHTDTQYF.

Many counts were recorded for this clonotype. The chain's CDR3 is CASSFGGGGNTDTQYF. Here the CDR3 DNA reads TGTGCCAGCAGTTTCGGGGGCGGGGGGAACACAGATACGCAGTATTTT. This chain uses TRBV5-4 with TRBJ2-3; 8 bases align to TRBD2. This CDR3 has 16 amino acids. Germline CDR1 is SGHNT and CDR2 is YYREEE (reference sequence). The junction had 10 bases not matched to a gene; V was cut back by 5 bases and J by 2 bases.

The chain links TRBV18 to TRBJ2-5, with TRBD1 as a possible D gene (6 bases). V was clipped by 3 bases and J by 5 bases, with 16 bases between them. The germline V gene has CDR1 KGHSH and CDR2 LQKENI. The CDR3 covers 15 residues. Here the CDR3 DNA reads TGTGCCAGCTCACCCTGGACAGACGAGGAGGAGACCCAGTACTTC. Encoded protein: CASSPWTDEEETQYF.

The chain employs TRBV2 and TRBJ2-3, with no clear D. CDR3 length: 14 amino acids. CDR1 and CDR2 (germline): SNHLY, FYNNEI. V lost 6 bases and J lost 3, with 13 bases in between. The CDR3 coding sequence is TGTGCCAGCAGGCTGACCGAGAAGACAGATACGCAGTATTTT. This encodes CASRLTEKTDTQYF.

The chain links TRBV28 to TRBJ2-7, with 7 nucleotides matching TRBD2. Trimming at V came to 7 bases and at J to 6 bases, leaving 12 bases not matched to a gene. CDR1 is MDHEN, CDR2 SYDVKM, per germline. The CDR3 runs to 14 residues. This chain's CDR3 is CASTASGSPIEQYF. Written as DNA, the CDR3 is TGTGCCAGCACGGCTAGCGGAAGCCCCATCGAGCAGTACTTC.

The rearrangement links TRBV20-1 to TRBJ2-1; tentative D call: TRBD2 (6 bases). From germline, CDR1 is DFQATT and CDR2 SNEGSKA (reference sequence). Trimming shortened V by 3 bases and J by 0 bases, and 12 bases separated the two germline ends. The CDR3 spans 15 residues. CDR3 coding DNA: TGCAGTGCTAGGGCTAGCGCGCGCTCCTACAATGAGCAGTTCTTC. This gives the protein CSARASARSYNEQFF.

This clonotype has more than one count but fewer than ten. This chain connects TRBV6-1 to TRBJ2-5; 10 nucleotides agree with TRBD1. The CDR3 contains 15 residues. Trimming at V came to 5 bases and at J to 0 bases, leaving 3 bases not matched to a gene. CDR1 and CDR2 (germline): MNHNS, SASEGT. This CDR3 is CASSRQGAYQETQYF. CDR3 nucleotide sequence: TGTGCCAGCAGTCGACAGGGGGCTTACCAAGAGACCCAGTACTTC.